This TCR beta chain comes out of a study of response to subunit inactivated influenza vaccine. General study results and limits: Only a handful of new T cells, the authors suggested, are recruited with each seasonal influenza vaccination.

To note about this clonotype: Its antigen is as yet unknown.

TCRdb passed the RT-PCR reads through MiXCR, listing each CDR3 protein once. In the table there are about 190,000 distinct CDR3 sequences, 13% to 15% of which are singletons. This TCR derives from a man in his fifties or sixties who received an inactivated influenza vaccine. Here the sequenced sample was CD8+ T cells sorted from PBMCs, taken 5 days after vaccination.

The DNA of the CDR3 is TGCAGCGCCGTCGTCAATGAGCAGTTCTTC. It yields the protein CSAVVNEQFF. The chain employs TRBV29-1 and TRBJ2-1; D gene uncertain. CDR3 size: 10 residues. Per the germline V gene, CDR1 is SQVTM and CDR2 is ANQGSEA. V dropped 7 bases and J dropped 6 bases, with 7 bases sitting between them.